These 17 T cell receptor beta chains originate from one sample sequenced in a study of blood T cells in healthy people across ages. Together with a sample-barcoded 5' primer, a J-beta primer mix was included in a second PCR lasting about 6 to 12 cycles. TCRdb recomputed calls from the 5' RACE reads with MiXCR, one row per CDR3 protein. The table records some 1.4 million distinct CDR3 sequences, around 39% of them present only once. Sequenced material: blood. Receptors were obtained from a woman aged 18-29 years in good health.

In this sample, this clonotype turned up a few times. The chain combines TRBV20-1 with TRBJ2-7; 7 bases map to TRBD1. Trimming removed 2 bases from V and 5 bases from J; junction bases left unmatched: 12. CDR3 size: 15 residues. The germline V gene has CDR1 DFQATT and CDR2 SNEGSKA (reference sequence). In DNA form, the CDR3 reads TGCAGTGCTAGATCTTCGGACAGGATCTCTGACGAGCAGTACTTC. Protein product: CSARSSDRISDEQYF.

This clonotype has a handful of counts. The chain uses TRBV6-6 and TRBJ1-2; D might be TRBD1 (5 bases). The CDR3 loop spans 13 amino acids. Trimming shortened V by 0 bases and J by 6 bases, and 8 bases separated the two germline ends. Germline loops: CDR1 MNHNY, CDR2 SVGAGI (reference sequence). CDR3 in amino acids: CASSYSSDNGYTF. CDR3 in DNA: TGTGCCAGCAGTTACTCGTCGGACAATGGCTACACCTTC.

The rearrangement links TRBV13 to TRBJ2-7; D uncertain. This CDR3 region has 15 residues. The V gene lost 3 bases and the J gene lost 6 bases, with 18 bases spanning the gap. Germline loops: CDR1 PRHDT, CDR2 FYEKMQ (reference sequence). The CDR3 bases are TGTGCCAGCAGCTTGGGTCTCCACTCTGGAGCCGAGCAGTACTTC. It codes for CASSLGLHSGAEQYF.

The V call is TRBV7-3, the J call TRBJ2-1; D tentatively fits TRBD1 or TRBD2 (5 bases each). CDR1 SGHTA and CDR2 FQGTGA come from the germline V gene. CDR3 size: 14 residues. With 5 bases removed from V and 6 bases from J, the gap between germline ends came to 14 bases. CDR3 DNA sequence: TGTGCCAGCAGCCCCACGGGACCTCCCAATGAGCAGTTCTTC. Translating it yields CASSPTGPPNEQFF.

This sequence joins TRBV6-5 and TRBJ2-3; 8 nucleotides align to TRBD1. The CDR3 runs to 16 residues. Trimming took 6 bases from V and 3 from J; bases not matched to a gene: 11. CDR1 is MNHEY and CDR2 is SVGAGI in the germline V gene. CDR3 sequence: CASRGTGFMGTDTQYF. Written as DNA, the CDR3 is TGTGCCAGCAGGGGGACAGGTTTCATGGGAACAGATACGCAGTATTTT.

This clonotype was seen a few times. The genes are TRBV2 and TRBJ1-5; D unclear. Germline loops: CDR1 SNHLY, CDR2 FYNNEI. V was cut by 6 bases and J by 0 bases, with 6 bases left in between. CDR3 length: 13 amino acids. DNA for the CDR3: TGTGCCAGCAGACGGGTTAGCAATCAGCCCCAGCATTTT. Protein sequence: CASRRVSNQPQHF.

This clonotype was seen only a few times. The chain links TRBV10-3 to TRBJ2-7; 7 bases are shared with TRBD1. Trimming cost V 2 bases and J 2 bases; bases outside gene matches: 3. The CDR3 has 14 amino acids. CDR1 is ENHRY and CDR2 is SYGVKD in the germline V gene. DNA of the CDR3: TGTGCCATCAGTGAGGACAGGGATACCTACGAGCAGTACTTC. Its protein product is CAISEDRDTYEQYF.

The chain couples TRBV6-5 to TRBJ1-2; the D gene is possibly TRBD1 (5 bases). Germline values: CDR1 MNHEY, CDR2 SVGAGI. V was clipped by 5 bases and J by 5 bases, with 9 bases between them. The CDR3 loop spans 12 amino acids. In DNA, the CDR3 is TGTGCCAGCAGTCCAGGGTGGTATGGCTACACCTTC. It codes for CASSPGWYGYTF.

This sequence joins TRBV18 and TRBJ2-4, with D unclear. The V gene lost 0 bases and the J gene lost 15 bases, with 18 bases spanning the gap. This CDR3 comprises 14 residues. Germline-derived CDR1 and CDR2 are KGHSH and LQKENI. As DNA, the CDR3 is TGTGCCAGCTCACCACCTAGGCCCCTACCCCGGCGGTACTTC. Translated: CASSPPRPLPRRYF.

This chain links TRBV11-2 with TRBJ1-6; D unclear. CDR1 SGHAT and CDR2 FQNNGV come from the germline V gene. This CDR3 spans 14 amino acids. With 9 bases removed from V and 0 bases from J, the gap between germline ends came to 9 bases. The CDR3, as DNA: TGTGCCAGTTCATGGAGCTCCTATAATTCACCCCTCCACTTT. This sequence encodes CASSWSSYNSPLHF.

This clonotype was detected only a few times. The rearrangement joins TRBV6-6 to TRBJ1-5; the match to TRBD1 covers 9 bases. The trim removed 8 bases at V and 7 bases at J, leaving 15 bases unmatched. The CDR3 has 16 residues. Germline V gives CDR1 MNHNY, CDR2 SVGAGI (reference sequence). The CDR3, as DNA: TGTGCCAGCGACCCCTCGGGACAGGGTTTCGGGCAGCCCCAGCATTTT. Translated, it gives CASDPSGQGFGQPQHF.

This clonotype was picked up a small number of times. This rearrangement joins TRBV4-1 to TRBJ2-5; 7 nucleotides line up with TRBD2. Germline-derived CDR1 and CDR2 are MGHRA and YSYEKL. V dropped 1 base and J dropped 11; count of bases not matched to a gene: 16. This CDR3 has 16 amino acids. In nucleotides, the CDR3 is TGCGCCAGCAGCCAAGGACGCGGGAGAGGCGACAATGAGCAGTACTTC. Its translation is CASSQGRGRGDNEQYF.

The V gene is TRBV5-5, the J gene TRBJ2-1; perhaps D is TRBD1 or TRBD2 (6 bases each). The germline V gene has CDR1 SGHKS and CDR2 YYEKEE (reference sequence). The CDR3 is 15 residues long. Trimming shortened V by 4 bases and J by 8 bases, and 19 bases separated the two germline ends. The CDR3 sequence: CASSPTVGGAYEQFF. The CDR3 DNA is TGTGCCAGCAGCCCGACCGTGGGGGGCGCGTATGAGCAGTTCTTC.

The CDR3 is CASSDGQVGGYTF. CDR3 DNA: TGTGCCAGCAGCGATGGACAGGTCGGCGGCTACACCTTC. This chain joins TRBV5-4 and TRBJ1-2; 7 bases fit TRBD1. Germline trimming cut 4 bases from V and 8 bases from J; bases unmatched to any gene: 8. CDR3 length: 13 residues. Per the germline V gene, CDR1 is SGHNT and CDR2 is YYREEE (reference sequence).

The V and J genes are TRBV20-1 and TRBJ2-5; 8 nucleotides line up with TRBD2. This CDR3 contains 13 residues. Germline CDR1 and CDR2: DFQATT and SNEGSKA (reference sequence). Trimming took 6 bases from V and 11 from J; bases not matched to a gene: 14. The CDR3, as DNA: TGCAGTGCCACGACTAGCGATCACAATGAGCAGTACTTC. Residues: CSATTSDHNEQYF.

CDR3 residues: CASSYSRTGGGTNEKLFF. DNA for the CDR3: TGTGCCAGCAGTTACTCGAGGACAGGGGGCGGAACTAATGAAAAACTGTTTTTT. The V call is TRBV6-5, the J call TRBJ1-4; 11 positions agree with TRBD1. Germline CDR1 MNHEY, CDR2 SVGAGI. The CDR3 consists of 18 residues. V was pared by 0 bases and J by 1 base, with 4 bases of the junction left unmatched.

This rearrangement joins TRBV27 to TRBJ2-1, with TRBD2 matching over 12 bases. Germline V gene lookup returns CDR1 MNHEY and CDR2 SMNVEV (reference sequence). This CDR3 spans 16 amino acids. The junction had 7 bases not matched to a gene; V was cut back by 6 bases and J by 4 bases. CDR3: CASSSTSGSRYNEQFF. The CDR3 region has the DNA TGTGCCAGCAGCTCGACTAGCGGGAGTAGGTACAATGAGCAGTTCTTC.